One sample yielded the 7 T cell receptor beta chains listed below, sequenced in a study of blood T cells in healthy people across ages. Together with a sample-barcoded 5' primer, a J-beta primer mix was included in a second PCR lasting roughly 6 to 12 cycles. TCRdb processed the 5' RACE reads anew with MiXCR; each CDR3 protein has one entry. The profile covers around 1,000,000 distinct CDR3 sequences, with 20% to 25% appearing a single time and around 0.75% taken by the ten largest. The sample also formed part of further work on T cells of mothers and their children.

Source material: blood. The origin of the receptors is a girl aged 2-10 years in good health.

This chain connects TRBV5-1 to TRBJ2-5, with D possibly being TRBD1 (5 bases). Trimming removed 5 bases at V and 1 base at J, with 15 bases between. CDR3 size: 15 residues. Germline V CDR1 and CDR2: SGHRS, YFSETQ. The CDR3 here is CASSRARQIQETQYF. CDR3 sequence (DNA): TGCGCCAGCAGTCGGGCTAGACAGATCCAAGAGACCCAGTACTTC.

This rearrangement joins TRBV28 to TRBJ2-1, with TRBD2 matching over 7 bases. V shed 11 bases and J 2 bases; nucleotides not matched to a gene: 6. The CDR3 loop spans 13 amino acids. Germline-derived CDR1 and CDR2 are MDHEN and SYDVKM. CDR3 loop: CAWGGSAYNEQFF. The CDR3 bases are TGTGCCTGGGGCGGGAGCGCCTACAATGAGCAGTTCTTC.

This clonotype was recorded a few times. The chain has TRBV25-1 and TRBJ1-1; the match to TRBD1 covers 12 bases. CDR1 and CDR2 from the germline V gene are MGHDK and SYGVNS. The length of the CDR3 is 14 residues. With 6 bases clipped from V and 7 bases from J, the junction kept 6 bases outside the gene matches. CDR3 protein: CASRGDRGQGEAFF. The CDR3 nucleotides read TGTGCCAGCAGGGGGGACAGGGGGCAAGGTGAAGCTTTCTTT.

The CDR3 DNA reads as TGTGCCAGCAGTTACGGCGGCAGAATCTACGAGCAGTACTTC. Encoded protein: CASSYGGRIYEQYF. The chain uses TRBV6-2 or TRBV6-3 and TRBJ2-7, with D hard to call. Trimming stripped 2 bases from V and 3 bases from J, with 11 bases between. CDR1 and CDR2 from the germline V gene are MNHEY and SVGEGT. This CDR3 spans 14 amino acids.

This clonotype was seen a handful of times. The rearrangement links TRBV28 to TRBJ2-5, with 12 nucleotides matching TRBD2. This CDR3 is built from 16 residues. After removal of 3 bases from V and 2 bases from J, the junction contained 4 bases not matched to a gene. CDR1 and CDR2 from the germline V gene are MDHEN and SYDVKM. Written as DNA, the CDR3 is TGTGCCAGCAGTTTCTCGACTAGCGGGAGACAAGAGACCCAGTACTTC. It specifies CASSFSTSGRQETQYF.

Comment on this clonotype: The junction departs from germline at one end; a sequencing error may be responsible. This rearrangement joins TRBV24-1 to TRBJ2-2; D ambiguous. The CDR3 is 16 amino acids. Germline CDR1 reads KGHDR; CDR2 reads SFDVKD. The chain's CDR3 is CAASDRVAWDTGELFF. The CDR3 nucleotides are TGTGCCGCCAGTGATCGGGTAGCTTGGGACACCGGGGAGCTGTTTTTT.

This clonotype was seen many times. The junction and the germline gene differ at one end; a read error may be behind it. This chain links TRBV7-9 with TRBJ2-5; no reliable D call. Germline CDR1 reads SEHNR; CDR2 reads FQNEAQ (reference sequence). The CDR3 has 12 residues. CDR3: CASSRTGETQYF. CDR3 nucleotides: TGCGCCAGCAGCAGAACGGGAGAGACCCAGTACTTC.